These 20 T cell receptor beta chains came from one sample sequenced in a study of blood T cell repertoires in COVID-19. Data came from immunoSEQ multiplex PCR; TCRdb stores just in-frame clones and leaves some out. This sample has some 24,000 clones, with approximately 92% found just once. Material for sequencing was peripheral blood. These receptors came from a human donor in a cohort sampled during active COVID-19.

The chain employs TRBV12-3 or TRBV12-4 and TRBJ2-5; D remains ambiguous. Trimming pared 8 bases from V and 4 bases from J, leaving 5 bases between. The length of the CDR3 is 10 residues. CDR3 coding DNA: TGTGCCAGCGGTAGAGAGACCCAGTACTTC. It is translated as CASGRETQYF.

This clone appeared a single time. CDR3 sequence: CASSRQGLGTEAFF. The DNA of the CDR3 is TGTGCCAGCAGCAGACAGGGACTTGGCACTGAAGCTTTCTTT. This chain links TRBV7-9 with TRBJ1-1; TRBD1 agrees at 7 bases. The V segment lost 5 bases and the J segment 4 bases; nucleotides outside the gene matches: 7. Looked up from germline, CDR1 is SEHNR and CDR2 is FQNEAQ (reference sequence). The CDR3 has 14 residues.

In DNA form, the CDR3 reads TGTGCCAGCAGCCCCGGGACATTCTATGGCTACACCTTC. Translated, it gives CASSPGTFYGYTF. The chain is built from TRBV28 and TRBJ1-2, with a possible D match to TRBD1 (6 bases). Germline CDR1 MDHEN, CDR2 SYDVKM. The germline V and J ends were trimmed by 6 bases and 4 bases, with 12 bases remaining between them. The CDR3 loop spans 13 amino acids.

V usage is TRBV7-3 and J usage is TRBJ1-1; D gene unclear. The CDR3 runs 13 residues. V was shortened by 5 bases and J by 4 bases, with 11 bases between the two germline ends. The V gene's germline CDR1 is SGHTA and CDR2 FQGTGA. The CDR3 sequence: CASSPQPGTEAFF. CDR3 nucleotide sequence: TGTGCCAGCAGCCCACAACCGGGCACTGAAGCTTTCTTT.

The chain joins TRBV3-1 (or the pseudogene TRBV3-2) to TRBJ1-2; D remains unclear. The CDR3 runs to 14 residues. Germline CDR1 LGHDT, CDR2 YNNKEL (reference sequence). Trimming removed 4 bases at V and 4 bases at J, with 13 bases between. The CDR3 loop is CASSPLDKIYGYTF. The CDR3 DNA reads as TGTGCCAGCAGCCCTTTAGACAAGATCTATGGCTACACCTTC.

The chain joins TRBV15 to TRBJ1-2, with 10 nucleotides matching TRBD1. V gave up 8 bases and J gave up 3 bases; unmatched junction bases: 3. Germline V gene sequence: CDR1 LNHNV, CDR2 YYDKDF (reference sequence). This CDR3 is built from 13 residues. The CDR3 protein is CATRTGGDYGYTF. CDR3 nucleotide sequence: TGTGCCACCCGGACAGGGGGTGACTATGGCTACACCTTC.

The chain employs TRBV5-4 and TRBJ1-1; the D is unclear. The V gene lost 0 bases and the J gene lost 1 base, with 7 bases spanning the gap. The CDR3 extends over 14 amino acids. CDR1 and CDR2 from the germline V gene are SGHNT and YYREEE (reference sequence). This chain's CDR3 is CASSLDNSNTEAFF. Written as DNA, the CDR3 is TGTGCCAGCAGCTTGGACAATTCGAACACTGAAGCTTTCTTT.

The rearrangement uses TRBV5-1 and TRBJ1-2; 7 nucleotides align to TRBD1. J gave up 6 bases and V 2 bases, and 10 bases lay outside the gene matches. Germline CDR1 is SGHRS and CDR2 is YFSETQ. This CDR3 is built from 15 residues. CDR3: CASSLRGQDRDGYTF. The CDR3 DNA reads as TGCGCCAGCAGCTTACGGGGACAAGACAGGGATGGCTACACCTTC. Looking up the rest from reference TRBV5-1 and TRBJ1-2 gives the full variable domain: KAGVTQTPRYLIKTRGQQVTLSCSPISGHRSVSWYQQTPGQGLQFLFEYFSETQRNKGNFPGRFSGRQFSNSRSEMNVSTLELGDSALYLCASSLRGQDRDGYTFGSGTRLTVV.

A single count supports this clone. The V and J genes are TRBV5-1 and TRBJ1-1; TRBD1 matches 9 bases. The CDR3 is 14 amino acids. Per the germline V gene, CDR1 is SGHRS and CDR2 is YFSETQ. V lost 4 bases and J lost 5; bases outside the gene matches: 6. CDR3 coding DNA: TGCGCCAGCAGCCTAGGGGACAGGGAAACTGAAGCTTTCTTT. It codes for CASSLGDRETEAFF.

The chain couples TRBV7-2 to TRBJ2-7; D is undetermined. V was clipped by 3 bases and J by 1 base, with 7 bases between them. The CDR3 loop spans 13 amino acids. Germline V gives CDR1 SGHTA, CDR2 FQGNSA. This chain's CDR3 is CASSFSLSYEQYF. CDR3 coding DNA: TGTGCCAGCAGCTTTAGTCTTTCCTACGAGCAGTACTTC.

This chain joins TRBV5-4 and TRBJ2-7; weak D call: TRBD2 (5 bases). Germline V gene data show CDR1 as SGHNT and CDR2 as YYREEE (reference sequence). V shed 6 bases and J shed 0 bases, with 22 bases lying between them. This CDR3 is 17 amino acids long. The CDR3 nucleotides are TGTGCCAGCACCTTACCTTCTAAGCGGCACAGCTCCTACGAGCAGTACTTC. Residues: CASTLPSKRHSSYEQYF.

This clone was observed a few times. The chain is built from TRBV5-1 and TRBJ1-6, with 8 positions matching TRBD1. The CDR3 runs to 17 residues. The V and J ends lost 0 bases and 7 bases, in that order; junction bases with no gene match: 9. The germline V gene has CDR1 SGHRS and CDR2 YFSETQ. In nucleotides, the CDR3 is TGCGCCAGCAGCTTGGACTCGACAGGGGTGGGAAATTCACCCCTCCACTTT. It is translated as CASSLDSTGVGNSPLHF.

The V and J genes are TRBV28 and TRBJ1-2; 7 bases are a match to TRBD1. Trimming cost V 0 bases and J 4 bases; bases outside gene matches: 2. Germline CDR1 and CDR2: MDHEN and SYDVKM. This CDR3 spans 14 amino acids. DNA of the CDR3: TGTGCCAGCAGTTTATGGGACAGGATCTATGGCTACACCTTC. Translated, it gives CASSLWDRIYGYTF.

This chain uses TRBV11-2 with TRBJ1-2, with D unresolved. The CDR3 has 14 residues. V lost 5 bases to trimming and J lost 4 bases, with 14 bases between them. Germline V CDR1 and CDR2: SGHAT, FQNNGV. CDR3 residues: CASSPGGVPYGYTF. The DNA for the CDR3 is TGTGCCAGCAGCCCAGGCGGGGTCCCCTATGGCTACACCTTC.

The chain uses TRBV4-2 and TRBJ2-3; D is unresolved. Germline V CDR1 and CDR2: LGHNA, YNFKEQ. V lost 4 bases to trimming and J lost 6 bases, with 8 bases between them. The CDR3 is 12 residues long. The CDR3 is CASSLGLDTQYF. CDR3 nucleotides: TGTGCCAGCAGCCTTGGGCTGGATACGCAGTATTTT.

CDR3 DNA: TGTGCCAGCAGTTTGGGTAGGGGGAAGGACTATGGCTACACCTTC. Amino acid sequence: CASSLGRGKDYGYTF. V usage is TRBV28 and J usage is TRBJ1-2; possible D gene TRBD1, 6 bases. Trimming removed 3 bases from V and 3 bases from J, with 14 bases in between. Germline assignment: CDR1 MDHEN and CDR2 SYDVKM. CDR3 length: 15 amino acids.

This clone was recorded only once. CDR3 nucleotide sequence: TGTGCCAGCCGCGTGGGGGGTGAAGATACGCAGTATTTT. This translates into CASRVGGEDTQYF. V gene TRBV6-5 combines with J gene TRBJ2-3, with D possibly TRBD2 on 6 matching bases. CDR1 is MNHEY and CDR2 is SVGAGI in the germline V gene. This CDR3 is built from 13 residues. Trimming cost V 8 bases and J 5 bases, with 14 bases left between them.

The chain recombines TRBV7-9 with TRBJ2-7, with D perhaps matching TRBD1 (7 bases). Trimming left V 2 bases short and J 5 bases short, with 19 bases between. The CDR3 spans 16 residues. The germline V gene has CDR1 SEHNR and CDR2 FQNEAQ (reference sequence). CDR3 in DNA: TGTGCCAGCAGCTTAAAGACTAGTCTAGGGGGCCACGAGCAGTACTTC. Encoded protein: CASSLKTSLGGHEQYF.

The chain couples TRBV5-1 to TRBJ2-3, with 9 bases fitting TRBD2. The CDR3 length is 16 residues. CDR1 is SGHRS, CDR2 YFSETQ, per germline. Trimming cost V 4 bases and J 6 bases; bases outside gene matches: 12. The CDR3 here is CASSKTTSGGGDTQYF. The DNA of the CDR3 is TGCGCCAGCAGCAAGACGACTAGCGGAGGGGGGGATACGCAGTATTTT.

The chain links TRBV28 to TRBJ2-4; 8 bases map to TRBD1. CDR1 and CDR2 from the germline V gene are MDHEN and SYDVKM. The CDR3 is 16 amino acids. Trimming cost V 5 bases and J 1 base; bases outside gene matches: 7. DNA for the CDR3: TGTGCCAGCAGTACCTTAACAGGGGGTGCCAAAAACATTCAGTACTTC. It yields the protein CASSTLTGGAKNIQYF.